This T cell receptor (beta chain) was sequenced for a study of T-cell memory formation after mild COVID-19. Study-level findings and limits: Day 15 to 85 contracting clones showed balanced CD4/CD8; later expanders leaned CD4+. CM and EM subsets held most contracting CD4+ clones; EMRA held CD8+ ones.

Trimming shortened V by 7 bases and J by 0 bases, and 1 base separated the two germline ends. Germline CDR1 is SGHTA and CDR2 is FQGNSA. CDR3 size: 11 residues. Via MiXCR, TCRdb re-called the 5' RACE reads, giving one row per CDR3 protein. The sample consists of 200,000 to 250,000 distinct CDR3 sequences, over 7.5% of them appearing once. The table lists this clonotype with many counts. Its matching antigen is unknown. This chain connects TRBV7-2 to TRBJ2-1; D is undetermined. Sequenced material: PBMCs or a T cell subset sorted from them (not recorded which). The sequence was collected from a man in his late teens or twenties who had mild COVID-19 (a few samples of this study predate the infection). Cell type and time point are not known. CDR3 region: CASTSYNEQFF. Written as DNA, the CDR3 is TGTGCCAGCACCTCCTACAATGAGCAGTTCTTC.